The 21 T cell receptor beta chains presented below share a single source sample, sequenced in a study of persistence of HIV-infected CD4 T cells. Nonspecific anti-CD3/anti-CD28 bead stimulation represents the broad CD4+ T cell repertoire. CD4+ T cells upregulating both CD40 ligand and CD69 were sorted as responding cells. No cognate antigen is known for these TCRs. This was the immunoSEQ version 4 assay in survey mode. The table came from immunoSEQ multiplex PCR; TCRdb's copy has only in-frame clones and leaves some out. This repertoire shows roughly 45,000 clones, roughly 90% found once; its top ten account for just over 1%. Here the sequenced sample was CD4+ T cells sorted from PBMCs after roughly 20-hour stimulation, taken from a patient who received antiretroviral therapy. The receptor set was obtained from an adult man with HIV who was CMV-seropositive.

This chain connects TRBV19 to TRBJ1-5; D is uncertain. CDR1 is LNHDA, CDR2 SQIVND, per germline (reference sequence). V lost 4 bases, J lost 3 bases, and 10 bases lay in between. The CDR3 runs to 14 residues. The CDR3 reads CASSNGYNNQPQHF. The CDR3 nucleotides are TGTGCCAGTAGTAATGGTTATAACAATCAGCCCCAGCATTTT.

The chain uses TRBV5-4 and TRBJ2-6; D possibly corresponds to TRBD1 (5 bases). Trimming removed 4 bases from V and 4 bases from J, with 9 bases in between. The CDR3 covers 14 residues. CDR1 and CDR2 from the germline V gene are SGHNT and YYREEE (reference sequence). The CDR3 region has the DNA TGTGCCAGCAGCATAAGGACAGGGGCCAACGTCCTGACTTTC. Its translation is CASSIRTGANVLTF.

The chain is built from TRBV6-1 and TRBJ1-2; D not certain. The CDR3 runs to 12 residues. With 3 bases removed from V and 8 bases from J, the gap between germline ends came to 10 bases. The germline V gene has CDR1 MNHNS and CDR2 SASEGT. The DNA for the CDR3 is TGTGCCAGCAGTGACCCATGGTGGGGCTACACCTTC. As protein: CASSDPWWGYTF.

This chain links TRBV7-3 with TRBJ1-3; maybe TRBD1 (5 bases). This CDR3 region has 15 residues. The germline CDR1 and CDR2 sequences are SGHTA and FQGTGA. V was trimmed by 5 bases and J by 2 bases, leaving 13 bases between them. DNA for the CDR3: TGTGCCAGCAGCACCGGCGGGGGAACTGGAAACACCATATATTTT. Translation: CASSTGGGTGNTIYF.

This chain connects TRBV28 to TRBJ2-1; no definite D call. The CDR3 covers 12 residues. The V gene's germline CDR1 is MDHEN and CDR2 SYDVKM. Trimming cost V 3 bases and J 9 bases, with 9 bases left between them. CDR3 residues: CASSFKTIEQFF. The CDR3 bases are TGTGCCAGCAGTTTTAAAACGATTGAGCAGTTCTTC.

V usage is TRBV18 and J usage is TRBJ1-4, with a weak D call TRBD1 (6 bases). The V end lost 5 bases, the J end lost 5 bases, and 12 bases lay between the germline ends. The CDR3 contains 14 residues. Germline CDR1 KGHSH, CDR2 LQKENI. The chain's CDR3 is CASSWGATNEKLFF. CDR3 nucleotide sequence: TGTGCCAGCTCATGGGGGGCTACAAATGAAAAACTGTTTTTT.

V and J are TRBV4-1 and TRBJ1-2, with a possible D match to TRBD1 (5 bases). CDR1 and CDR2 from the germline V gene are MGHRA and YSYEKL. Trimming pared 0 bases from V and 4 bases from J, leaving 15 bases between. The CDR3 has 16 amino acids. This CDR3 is CASSQDAGREAYGYTF. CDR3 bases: TGCGCCAGCAGCCAAGATGCTGGCAGGGAGGCCTATGGCTACACCTTC.

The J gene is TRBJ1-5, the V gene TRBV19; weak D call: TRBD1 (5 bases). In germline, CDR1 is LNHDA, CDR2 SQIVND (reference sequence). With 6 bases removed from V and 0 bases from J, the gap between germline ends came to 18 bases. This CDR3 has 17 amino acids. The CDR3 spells CASSFLPGLNSNQPQHF. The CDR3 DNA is TGTGCCAGTAGCTTCCTCCCGGGACTGAATAGCAATCAGCCCCAGCATTTT.

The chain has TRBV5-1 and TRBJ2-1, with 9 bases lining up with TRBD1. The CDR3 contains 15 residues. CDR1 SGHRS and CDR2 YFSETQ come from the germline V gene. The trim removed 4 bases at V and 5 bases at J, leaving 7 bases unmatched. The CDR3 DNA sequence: TGCGCCAGCAGCATCTCCGGGACAGGGCACAATGAGCAGTTCTTC. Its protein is CASSISGTGHNEQFF.

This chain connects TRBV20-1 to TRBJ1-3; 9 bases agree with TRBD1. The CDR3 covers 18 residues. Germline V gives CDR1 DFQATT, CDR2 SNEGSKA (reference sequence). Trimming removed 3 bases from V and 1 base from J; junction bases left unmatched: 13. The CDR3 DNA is TGCAGTGCTAGTAAATTCACAGGGGGCGCGGGATCTGGAAACACCATATATTTT. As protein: CSASKFTGGAGSGNTIYF.

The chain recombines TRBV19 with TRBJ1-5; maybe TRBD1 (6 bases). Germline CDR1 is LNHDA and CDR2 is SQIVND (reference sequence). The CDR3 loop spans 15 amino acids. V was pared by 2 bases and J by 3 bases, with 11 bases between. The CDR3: CASSIKWGPNQPQHF. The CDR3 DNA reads TGTGCCAGTAGTATAAAATGGGGGCCCAATCAGCCCCAGCATTTT. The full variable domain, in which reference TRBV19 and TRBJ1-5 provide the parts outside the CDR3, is DGGITQSPKYLFRKEGQNVTLSCEQNLNHDAMYWYRQDPGQGLRLIYYSQIVNDFQKGDIAEGYSVSREKKESFPLTVTSAQKNPTAFYLCASSIKWGPNQPQHFGDGTRLSIL.

The CDR3 is CASGLRRANSGNTIYF. DNA of the CDR3: TGTGCTAGTGGCCTCCGACGCGCGAACTCTGGAAACACCATATATTTT. This chain links TRBV12-5 with TRBJ1-3, with unresolved D. Trimming removed 6 bases at V and 0 bases at J, with 15 bases between. CDR1 is LGHNT and CDR2 is FRNRAP in the germline V gene. The CDR3 runs to 16 residues.

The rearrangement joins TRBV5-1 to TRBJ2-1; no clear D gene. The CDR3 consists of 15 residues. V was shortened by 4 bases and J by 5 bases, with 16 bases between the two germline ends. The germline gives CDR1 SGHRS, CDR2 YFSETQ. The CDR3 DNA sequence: TGCGCCAGCAGCCCAGAAGGTAGAGTGGACAATGAGCAGTTCTTC. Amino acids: CASSPEGRVDNEQFF.

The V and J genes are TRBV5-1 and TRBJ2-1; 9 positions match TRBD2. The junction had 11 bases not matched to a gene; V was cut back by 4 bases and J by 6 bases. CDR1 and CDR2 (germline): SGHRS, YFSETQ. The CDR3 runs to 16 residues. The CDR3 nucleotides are TGCGCCAGCAGCCCCCTATCAGAGCGGGGGGCCAATGAGCAGTTCTTC. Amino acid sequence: CASSPLSERGANEQFF.

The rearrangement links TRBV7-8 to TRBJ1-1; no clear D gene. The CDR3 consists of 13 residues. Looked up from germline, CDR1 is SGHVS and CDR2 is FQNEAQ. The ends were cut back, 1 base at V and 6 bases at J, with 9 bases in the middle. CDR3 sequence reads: CASSLGGIAEAFF. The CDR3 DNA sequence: TGTGCCAGCAGCTTAGGAGGGATAGCTGAAGCTTTCTTT.

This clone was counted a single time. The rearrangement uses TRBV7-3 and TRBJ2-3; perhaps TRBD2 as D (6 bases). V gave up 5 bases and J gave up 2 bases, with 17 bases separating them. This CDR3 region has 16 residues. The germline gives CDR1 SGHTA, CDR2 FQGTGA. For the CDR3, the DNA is TGTGCCAGCAGCCCCAACCCTAGCGTATCCACAGATACGCAGTATTTT. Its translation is CASSPNPSVSTDTQYF.

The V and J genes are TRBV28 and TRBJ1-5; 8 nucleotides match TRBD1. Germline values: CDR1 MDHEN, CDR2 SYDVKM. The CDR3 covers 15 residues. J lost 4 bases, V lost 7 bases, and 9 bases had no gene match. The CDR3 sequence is CASTQGQGANQPQHF. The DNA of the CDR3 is TGTGCCAGCACCCAGGGGCAGGGGGCTAATCAGCCCCAGCATTTT.

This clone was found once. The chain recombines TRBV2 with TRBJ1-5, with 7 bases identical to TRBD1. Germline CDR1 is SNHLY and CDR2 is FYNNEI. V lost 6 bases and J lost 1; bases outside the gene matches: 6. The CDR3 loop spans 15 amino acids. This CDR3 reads CASSRQGQSNQPQHF. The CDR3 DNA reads TGTGCCAGCAGCCGACAGGGTCAAAGCAATCAGCCCCAGCATTTT.

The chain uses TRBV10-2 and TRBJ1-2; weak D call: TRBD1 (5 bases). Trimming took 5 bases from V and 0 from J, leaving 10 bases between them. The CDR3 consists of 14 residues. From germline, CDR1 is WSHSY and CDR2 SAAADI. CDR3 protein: CASSPGPTNYGYTF. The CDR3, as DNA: TGCGCCAGCAGTCCGGGGCCAACTAACTATGGCTACACCTTC.

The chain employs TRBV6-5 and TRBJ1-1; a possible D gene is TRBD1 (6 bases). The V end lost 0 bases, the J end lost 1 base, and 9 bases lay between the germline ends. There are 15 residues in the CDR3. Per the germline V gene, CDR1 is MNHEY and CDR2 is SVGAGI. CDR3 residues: CASSYSRTANTEAFF. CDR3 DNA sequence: TGTGCCAGCAGTTACTCACGGACAGCGAACACTGAAGCTTTCTTT.

DNA for the CDR3: TGTGCCACCAGCAGAGATAGACAGCGGAGCTCCTACAATGAGCAGTTCTTC. Translation gives CATSRDRQRSSYNEQFF. The rearrangement joins TRBV15 to TRBJ2-1, with D perhaps given as TRBD1 or TRBD2 (5 bases each). Trimming took 0 bases from V and 0 from J, leaving 12 bases between them. This CDR3 has 17 amino acids. CDR1 and CDR2 from the germline V gene are LNHNV and YYDKDF (reference sequence).